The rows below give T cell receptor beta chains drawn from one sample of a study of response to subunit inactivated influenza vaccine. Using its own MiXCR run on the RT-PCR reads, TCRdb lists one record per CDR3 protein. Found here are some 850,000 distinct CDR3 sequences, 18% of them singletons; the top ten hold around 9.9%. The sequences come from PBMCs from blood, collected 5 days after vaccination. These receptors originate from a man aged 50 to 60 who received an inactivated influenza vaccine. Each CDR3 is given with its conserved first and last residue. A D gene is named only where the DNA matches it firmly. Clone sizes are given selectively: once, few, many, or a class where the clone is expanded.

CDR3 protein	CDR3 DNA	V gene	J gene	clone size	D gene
CASSPGTSVNNEQFF	TGTGCCAGCAGCCCCGGGACTAGCGTAAACAATGAGCAGTTCTTC	TRBV7-7	TRBJ2-1	-	TRBD2
CASSPPRPGTQYF	TGTGCCAGCAGCCCACCTCGTCCCGGTACGCAGTATTTT	TRBV5-5	TRBJ2-3	many	-
CASSRGPVGYEKLFF	TGCGCCAGCAGCCGCGGGCCAGTCGGGTATGAAAAACTGTTTTTT	TRBV4-1	TRBJ1-4	-	-
CSARDWEGSDTQYF	TGCAGTGCTAGAGATTGGGAGGGATCAGATACGCAGTATTTT	TRBV20-1	TRBJ2-3	-	TRBD2
CSASRIGTETQYF	TGCAGTGCTTCCCGTATCGGGACTGAGACCCAGTACTTC	TRBV20-1	TRBJ2-5	few	-
CASSQDRGQFTDTQYF	TGCGCCAGCAGCCAAGATCGCGGGCAGTTCACAGATACGCAGTATTTT	TRBV4-3	TRBJ2-3	few	-
CASSFKAGNTEAFF	TGTGCCAGCAGTTTCAAGGCAGGGAACACTGAAGCTTTCTTT	TRBV12-3/TRBV12-4	TRBJ1-1	-	-
CASSTHSRGLAGKFYEQYF	TGTGCCAGCAGCACCCACTCGCGGGGGCTAGCGGGAAAGTTCTACGAGCAGTACTTC	TRBV11-1	TRBJ2-7	few	TRBD2
CASSTGAAGANVLTF	TGTGCCAGCAGTACGGGGGCGGCTGGGGCCAACGTCCTGACTTTC	TRBV6-2/TRBV6-3	TRBJ2-6	-	-
CASSVESFRGRNEQFF	TGTGCCAGCAGCGTAGAGTCCTTCCGGGGAAGGAATGAGCAGTTCTTC	TRBV9	TRBJ2-1	many	-
CASSLFTSGGKETQYF	TGTGCCAGCAGCTTGTTTACTAGCGGGGGGAAGGAGACCCAGTACTTC	TRBV5-4	TRBJ2-5	-	TRBD2
CASSSMTGIGSGYTF	TGCGCCAGCAGCTCCATGACAGGGATTGGGTCGGGCTACACCTTC	TRBV5-1	TRBJ1-2	many	TRBD1
CASSPGLAGADTQYF	TGTGCCAGCTCACCGGGACTAGCGGGGGCAGATACGCAGTATTTT	TRBV18	TRBJ2-3	few	TRBD2
CASSQPLIGSGELFF	TGTGCCAGCAGCCAACCCCTTATCGGGTCCGGGGAGCTGTTTTTT	TRBV11-2	TRBJ2-2	few	-
CSAREGSGSSETQYF	TGCAGTGCTAGAGAGGGTAGCGGGAGTTCGGAGACCCAGTACTTC	TRBV20-1	TRBJ2-5	many	TRBD2
CASSGGAGGRSDTQYF	TGTGCCAGCAGCGGTGGGGCGGGAGGGCGGTCAGATACGCAGTATTTT	TRBV7-8	TRBJ2-3	many	TRBD2
CASSPGAAEQFF	TGTGCCAGCAGCCCCGGGGCAGCCGAGCAGTTCTTC	TRBV5-5	TRBJ2-1	-	-
CSVRPWGRAETQYF	TGCAGCGTCAGGCCTTGGGGAAGGGCAGAGACCCAGTACTTC	TRBV29-1	TRBJ2-5	few	-
CAWSVQGLLLAGGLLSDNEQFF	TGTGCCTGGAGTGTCCAAGGCTTGTTACTAGCGGGGGGGCTATTGTCCGACAATGAGCAGTTCTTC	TRBV30	TRBJ2-1	-	TRBD2
CSVGLTEAFF	TGCAGCGTTGGACTAACTGAAGCTTTCTTT	TRBV29-1	TRBJ1-1	-	-
CASSNTGTANTGELFF	TGTGCCAGCAGCAATACCGGGACGGCGAACACCGGGGAGCTGTTTTTT	TRBV7-3	TRBJ2-2	-	-
CASSQAATHTGELFF	TGCGCCAGCAGCCAGGCGGCGACTCACACCGGGGAGCTGTTTTTT	TRBV4-1	TRBJ2-2	few	-
CSAPDRGNQPQHF	TGCAGTGCTCCGGACAGGGGCAATCAGCCCCAGCATTTT	TRBV20-1	TRBJ1-5	few	TRBD1
CASSQLRGQALSLAQYF	TGCGCCAGCAGCCAACTTAGAGGACAGGCTCTCTCTCTGGCCCAGTACTTC	TRBV4-1	TRBJ2-5	-	TRBD1
CASSRGTTDGYTF	TGCGCCAGCAGCAGAGGGACAACAGATGGCTACACCTTC	TRBV5-1	TRBJ1-2	-	-
CASSNGLADVTDTQYF	TGCGCCAGCAGCAACGGACTAGCGGACGTCACAGATACGCAGTATTTT	TRBV5-1	TRBJ2-3	-	TRBD2
CASSFAYTEQFF	TGCGCCAGCAGCTTTGCATACACTGAGCAGTTCTTC	TRBV5-1	TRBJ2-1	-	-
CATGLAENNEQFF	TGTGCCACAGGACTAGCGGAAAACAATGAGCAGTTCTTC	TRBV19	TRBJ2-1	-	TRBD2
CASSQSLTSGKNTGELFF	TGTGCCAGCAGCCAAAGTCTGACTAGCGGAAAGAACACCGGGGAGCTGTTTTTT	TRBV4-2	TRBJ2-2	-	TRBD2
CASSQDVNRGPEAFF	TGCGCCAGCAGCCAAGATGTGAACAGGGGGCCTGAAGCTTTCTTT	TRBV4-3	TRBJ1-1	few	TRBD1
CASSGRQGRETEAFF	TGCGCCAGCAGCGGGCGACAGGGTAGGGAGACTGAAGCTTTCTTT	TRBV5-1	TRBJ1-1	-	TRBD1
CASSLEMAGGVEQFF	TGCGCCAGCAGCTTGGAAATGGCAGGGGGCGTTGAGCAGTTCTTC	TRBV5-1	TRBJ2-1	few	TRBD1
CASSLRGTERTMSKNIQYF	TGTGCCAGCAGCTTAAGAGGGACCGAAAGAACTATGTCCAAAAACATTCAGTACTTC	TRBV27	TRBJ2-4	-	-
CASSRRDTEAFF	TGTGCCAGCAGTCGGAGGGACACTGAAGCTTTCTTT	TRBV6-5	TRBJ1-1	many	-
CASSQVPWGENEQFF	TGCGCCAGCAGCCAAGTACCGTGGGGGGAGAATGAGCAGTTCTTC	TRBV4-3	TRBJ2-1	few	-
CSADPLAGTVPYEQYF	TGCAGTGCCGACCCCTTGGCCGGGACAGTCCCCTACGAGCAGTACTTC	TRBV20-1	TRBJ2-7	many	TRBD1
CASSISTGSSYNEQFF	TGCGCCAGCAGCATTTCGACAGGGAGCTCCTACAATGAGCAGTTCTTC	TRBV5-1	TRBJ2-1	few	TRBD1
CASSFSLGPLSPEAFF	TGCGCCAGCAGTTTTTCACTGGGACCTCTAAGCCCTGAAGCTTTCTTT	TRBV4-1	TRBJ1-1	many	-
CSALAGGLHEQFF	TGCAGTGCTTTAGCGGGAGGGCTCCATGAGCAGTTCTTC	TRBV20-1	TRBJ2-1	once	TRBD2